This passage covers 22 T cell receptor beta chains from one sample sequenced in a study of OX40 agonist ivuxolimab in advanced cancers. Clones were sequenced by immunoSEQ multiplex PCR, and TCRdb holds only the in-frame ones, with some missing. This sample yields roughly 80,000 clones, of which 75% to 90% are seen a single time; 0.85% belongs to the top ten. The sample in question was CD4+ or CD8+ T cells sorted from blood, obtained in a trial of the OX40 agonist ivuxolimab. Every receptor here comes from an adult with an advanced solid tumor such as melanoma, head and neck, liver or kidney cancer.

The gene calls are TRBV6-1 and TRBJ2-5; tentatively, D is TRBD1 or TRBD2 (6 bases each). This CDR3 comprises 15 residues. The germline V and J ends were trimmed by 2 bases and 5 bases, with 15 bases remaining between them. Germline CDR1 MNHNS, CDR2 SASEGT. The CDR3, as DNA: TGTGCCAGCAGTGAAACCCCCGGGGGCCAGGAGACCCAGTACTTC. This encodes CASSETPGGQETQYF.

The chain joins TRBV27 to TRBJ2-7; 8 positions agree with TRBD1. The CDR3 loop spans 15 amino acids. Germline-derived CDR1 and CDR2 are MNHEY and SMNVEV (reference sequence). V dropped 5 bases and J dropped 0; count of bases not matched to a gene: 6. This CDR3 is CASSPGQGISYEQYF. The CDR3, as DNA: TGTGCCAGCAGTCCCGGACAGGGTATCTCCTACGAGCAGTACTTC.

The chain links TRBV6-1 to TRBJ1-5, with 8 positions matching TRBD1. Trimming cost V 6 bases and J 0 bases; bases outside gene matches: 4. This CDR3 is built from 15 residues. The germline gives CDR1 MNHNS, CDR2 SASEGT. This CDR3 is CASRNDRGSNQPQHF. The CDR3 DNA follows: TGTGCCAGCAGAAATGACAGGGGTAGCAATCAGCCCCAGCATTTT.

The V and J genes are TRBV7-9 and TRBJ2-1; D remains unclear. CDR3 length: 8 amino acids. Germline V gene sequence: CDR1 SEHNR, CDR2 FQNEAQ (reference sequence). V dropped 6 bases and J dropped 14 bases, with 5 bases sitting between them. This chain's CDR3 is CASSQKFF. CDR3 DNA sequence: TGTGCCAGCAGTCAGAAGTTCTTC.

The V gene is TRBV2, the J gene TRBJ1-2; weak D call: TRBD1 (6 bases). Trimming cost V 5 bases and J 10 bases, with 20 bases left between them. The CDR3 loop spans 14 amino acids. Germline V gene data show CDR1 as SNHLY and CDR2 as FYNNEI. CDR3 sequence (DNA): TGTGCCAGCAGTCGTCCTGTTGGGGGGGGCGTCTACACCTTC. Translating it yields CASSRPVGGGVYTF. Together with reference TRBV2 and TRBJ1-2, the CDR3 gives the full variable domain: EPEVTQTPSHQVTQMGQEVILRCVPISNHLYFYWYRQILGQKVEFLVSFYNNEISEKSEIFDDQFSVERPDGSNFTLKIRSTKLEDSAMYFCASSRPVGGGVYTFGSGTRLTVV.

The chain couples TRBV11-2 to TRBJ2-5, with 13 nucleotides matching TRBD2. The V segment lost 5 bases and the J segment 1 base; nucleotides outside the gene matches: 4. This CDR3 is 16 amino acids long. CDR1 and CDR2 (germline): SGHAT, FQNNGV. This CDR3 reads CASSVTSGGAQETQYF. In DNA form, the CDR3 reads TGTGCCAGCAGCGTCACTAGCGGGGGGGCCCAAGAGACCCAGTACTTC.

The rearrangement uses TRBV7-7 and TRBJ2-1; 7 nucleotides line up with TRBD2. In germline, CDR1 is SSHAT, CDR2 FNYEAQ (reference sequence). The CDR3 loop spans 15 amino acids. For the CDR3, the DNA is TGTGCTCGCCTGGAGGAGCGGGGCTCCTACAATGAGCAGTTCTTC. Its translation is CARLEERGSYNEQFF. Supplemented by reference TRBV7-7 and TRBJ2-1, the full variable domain reads GAGVSQSPRYKVTKRGQDVTLRCDPISSHATLYWYQQALGQGPEFLTYFNYEAQPDKSGLPSDRFSAERPEGSISTLTIQRTEQRDSAMYRCARLEERGSYNEQFFGPGTRLTVL.

The genes are TRBV7-9 and TRBJ1-6; D possibly corresponds to TRBD1 (5 bases). CDR3 size: 13 residues. Germline CDR1 reads SEHNR; CDR2 reads FQNEAQ (reference sequence). The V and J ends lost 1 base and 10 bases respectively, with 8 bases between them. For the CDR3, the DNA is TGTGCCAGCAGCTTAGGAGGGGACTCACCCCTCCACTTT. It yields the protein CASSLGGDSPLHF.

This clone was picked up one time. This chain uses TRBV4-1 with TRBJ1-4; TRBD1 might be the D (6 bases). The CDR3 has 14 residues. Germline lookup yields CDR1 MGHRA and CDR2 YSYEKL. Trimming left V 3 bases short and J 7 bases short, with 12 bases between. CDR3 region: CASSQGALFEKLFF. The CDR3 nucleotides read TGCGCCAGCAGCCAGGGGGCTCTATTTGAAAAACTGTTTTTT.

The CDR3 here is CASSVTGTANTEAFF. The CDR3 nucleotides are TGTGCCAGCAGCGTAACCGGGACAGCGAACACTGAAGCTTTCTTT. The chain has TRBV9 and TRBJ1-1; 7 positions agree with TRBD1. After removal of 1 base from V and 1 base from J, the junction contained 4 bases not matched to a gene. Germline V gene sequence: CDR1 SGDLS, CDR2 YYNGEE. This CDR3 contains 15 residues.

This clone came up a few times. This chain joins TRBV14 and TRBJ2-3, with a possible D match to TRBD2 (5 bases). Trimming stripped 4 bases from V and 0 bases from J, with 20 bases between. The CDR3 sequence is 18 residues long. Per the germline V gene, CDR1 is SGHDN and CDR2 is FVKESK. The CDR3 protein is CASSPSRGSVASTDTQYF. In DNA form, the CDR3 reads TGTGCCAGCAGCCCCTCCCGGGGTAGCGTGGCGAGCACAGATACGCAGTATTTT.

The gene calls are TRBV5-4 and TRBJ2-7, with 7 bases lining up with TRBD2. The CDR3 sequence is 15 residues long. Germline CDR1 is SGHNT and CDR2 is YYREEE (reference sequence). V lost 5 bases, J lost 0 bases, and 8 bases stayed unmatched. CDR3 region: CASSSRGGSSYEQYF. CDR3 sequence (DNA): TGTGCCAGCAGTTCTCGCGGGGGAAGCTCCTACGAGCAGTACTTC.

This clone was recorded a few times. The chain employs TRBV7-2 and TRBJ1-2; D is undetermined. The ends were cut back, 4 bases at V and 14 bases at J, with 20 bases in the middle. Germline V gives CDR1 SGHTA, CDR2 FQGNSA. This CDR3 has 13 residues. Here the CDR3 reads CASSSQKDEVDTF. CDR3 sequence (DNA): TGTGCCAGCAGCTCCCAGAAGGACGAGGTGGATACCTTC.

V is TRBV6-4 and J is TRBJ2-3; 10 positions match TRBD2. This CDR3 has 17 residues. Trimming took 0 bases from V and 3 from J; bases not matched to a gene: 6. The germline gives CDR1 MRHNA, CDR2 SNTAGT. CDR3 loop: CASSDSGAGGRTDTQYF. In DNA form, the CDR3 reads TGTGCCAGCAGTGACTCGGGAGCGGGGGGGCGAACAGATACGCAGTATTTT.

This clone was recorded only once. The J gene is TRBJ2-7, the V gene TRBV7-2; 9 nucleotides agree with TRBD1. Germline lookup yields CDR1 SGHTA and CDR2 FQGNSA. The CDR3 sequence is 16 residues long. The junction had 8 bases not matched to a gene; V was cut back by 1 base and J by 4 bases. This CDR3 reads CASSLGSGQGLYEQYF. CDR3 DNA sequence: TGTGCCAGCAGCTTAGGCTCTGGACAGGGGTTATACGAGCAGTACTTC.

The rearrangement links TRBV5-4 to TRBJ1-2; tentatively, D is TRBD1 (5 bases). Trimming pared 0 bases from V and 4 bases from J, leaving 7 bases between. Germline V gene lookup returns CDR1 SGHNT and CDR2 YYREEE (reference sequence). The CDR3 runs to 13 residues. CDR3 coding DNA: TGTGCCAGCAGCTTGGCTGGGACCTATGGCTACACCTTC. Protein: CASSLAGTYGYTF.

The J gene is TRBJ2-1, the V gene TRBV7-8; TRBD1 aligns across 10 bases. CDR1 and CDR2 (germline): SGHVS, FQNEAQ. The CDR3 totals 15 residues. Losses at the gene ends were 3 bases for V and 8 bases for J; bases not matched to a gene: 7. CDR3 DNA: TGTGCCAGCAGCTTTTTGACAGGGGGCATTCATGAGCAGTTCTTC. Translating it yields CASSFLTGGIHEQFF.

This clone was counted a single time. The rearrangement uses TRBV7-2 and TRBJ2-3, with 8 bases fitting TRBD2. This CDR3 is 15 amino acids long. Trimming took 5 bases from V and 5 from J; bases not matched to a gene: 9. Germline CDR1 and CDR2: SGHTA and FQGNSA. The CDR3 DNA reads TGTGCCAGCAGCGGCCAGCGGGGGTCAAAAGATACGCAGTATTTT. Translating it yields CASSGQRGSKDTQYF.

The chain joins TRBV5-1 to TRBJ2-7; perhaps TRBD1 as D (6 bases). Trimming left V 4 bases short and J 4 bases short, with 9 bases between. The CDR3 consists of 12 residues. Germline V gene data show CDR1 as SGHRS and CDR2 as YFSETQ. CDR3 in amino acids: CASSAGEYEQYF. The DNA of the CDR3 is TGCGCCAGCAGCGCAGGGGAATACGAGCAGTACTTC.

The CDR3 here is CASSADPRAETQYF. CDR3 bases: TGTGCCAGCAGCGCAGACCCTAGGGCAGAGACCCAGTACTTC. The chain couples TRBV5-5 to TRBJ2-5; the D is unclear. The V end was cut by 4 bases, the J end by 4 bases, with 14 bases between. This CDR3 is built from 14 residues. CDR1 SGHKS and CDR2 YYEKEE come from the germline V gene (reference sequence). The whole variable domain, remainder taken from reference TRBV5-5 and TRBJ2-5, is DAGVTQSPTHLIKTRGQQVTLRCSPISGHKSVSWYQQVLGQGPQFIFQYYEKEERGRGNFPDRFSARQFPNYSSELNVNALLLGDSALYLCASSADPRAETQYFGPGTRLLVL.

CDR3 residues: CARGTGRGDTQYF. The CDR3 bases are TGTGCCAGGGGGACAGGGCGAGGAGATACGCAGTATTTT. This chain connects TRBV6-5 to TRBJ2-3, with 9 bases aligning to TRBD1. Germline CDR1 reads MNHEY; CDR2 reads SVGAGI. After removal of 9 bases from V and 5 bases from J, the junction contained 6 bases not matched to a gene. CDR3 length: 13 amino acids.

The gene calls are TRBV9 and TRBJ1-1; no firm D call. Trimming pared 1 base from V and 6 bases from J, leaving 10 bases between. This CDR3 contains 13 residues. Germline V gene data show CDR1 as SGDLS and CDR2 as YYNGEE. The CDR3 sequence: CASSVSFLAEAFF. The CDR3 nucleotides read TGTGCCAGCAGCGTAAGTTTTTTGGCTGAAGCTTTCTTT.